Listed below are T cell receptor beta chains from one sample, sequenced in a study of CD8+CD57+ T cells in acquired aplastic anemia. TCRdb called the reads again in MiXCR, with one record for every CDR3 protein. The sample has about 210,000 distinct CDR3 sequences, around 60% seen once. The sequencing sample was made of sorted CD4+, CD8+, or CD8+CD57+ T cells (not recorded which) from PBMCs. The receptors here all came from a human donor in good health. CDR3s include the opening cysteine and the closing phenylalanine or tryptophan. Fields, in order: J gene, D gene, V gene, CDR3 protein. D genes are given only for firm matches.

>TRBJ2-5|NA|TRBV24-1
CATSLAIGETQHF
>TRBJ1-6|NA|TRBV5-1
CASSLGGTINSPLHF
>TRBJ2-3|NA|TRBV7-2
CASSFPGAGSTDTQYF
>TRBJ1-2|NA|TRBV24-1
CATSDPGIYGYTF
>TRBJ1-2|NA|TRBV27
CASSSGYGYTF
>TRBJ2-1|NA|TRBV6-1
CAIRDFYNEQFF
>TRBJ2-3|NA|TRBV7-2
CASSPGTLHTDTQYF
>TRBJ2-1|TRBD2|TRBV11-3
CASSQSGSFYNEQFF
>TRBJ2-2|NA|TRBV20-1
CSARVVTGELFF
>TRBJ1-5|NA|TRBV20-1
CSARDLGSGSYEHF
>TRBJ1-1|NA|TRBV15
CATSRGGSGDTEAFF
>TRBJ2-1|TRBD2|TRBV9
CASSLGAGGRNEQFF
>TRBJ2-7|TRBD2|TRBV29-1
CSSCRGDAYVQYF
>TRBJ1-3|NA|TRBV2
CASSESPAGNTIYF
>TRBJ2-7|TRBD2|TRBV24-1
CATSDLRGGRYEQYF
>TRBJ1-1|NA|TRBV20-1
CSARGGRVMNTEAFF
>TRBJ2-1|NA|TRBV2
CASTGGRDRSYNEQFF
>TRBJ2-7|TRBD2|TRBV20-1
CSARGLADSYEQYF
>TRBJ2-7|TRBD2|TRBV6-2/TRBV6-3
CASNPHRGGRFDEQYF
>TRBJ2-2|NA|TRBV9
CASSLTGELFF
>TRBJ2-3|NA|TRBV7-9
CASSLSREADTQYF
>TRBJ2-5|TRBD2|TRBV7-8
CASSQPAGGKETQYF
>TRBJ2-1|NA|TRBV11-3
CASSLASGRSGNEQFF
>TRBJ2-7|TRBD1|TRBV15
CATSKGQGTRGEQYF
>TRBJ1-1|NA|TRBV20-1
CSASGDTLNTEAFF